This TCR beta chain comes out of a study of cytomegalovirus exposure and HLA in healthy donors. Study background: A subsequent analysis stated that the approximately 110 validation repertoires were run on the same platform as the approximately 700 first-cohort repertoires.

TCRdb's copy holds only in-frame clones and misses some; the assay was immunoSEQ multiplex PCR. Among about 160,000 clones listed, around 81% were seen once. Findings of the study overall: CMV antigen specificity was confirmed in vitro for a few CMV-associated chains. High specificity and sensitivity for cytomegalovirus status were reported for the classifier. Altogether, 170 or so TCR beta chains were recorded as cytomegalovirus-associated.

As for this clone: Its antigen is as yet unknown.

The length of the CDR3 is 16 residues. The trim removed 6 bases at V and 7 bases at J, leaving 15 bases unmatched. Per the germline V gene, CDR1 is SQVTM and CDR2 is ANQGSEA. The origin of this receptor is a young man in good health and CMV-seropositive. The sample consisted of PBMCs. The chain joins TRBV29-1 to TRBJ2-1; 10 bases match TRBD2. CDR3 in amino acids: CSVGWGSGGSANEQFF. The CDR3 DNA sequence: TGCAGCGTCGGATGGGGTAGCGGGGGGTCCGCGAATGAGCAGTTCTTC.